The clone carrying this T cell receptor beta chain was seen repeatedly, ten times or more. Its cognate antigen is unknown. The sample is drawn from a study of T-cell reconstitution after alpha-beta-depleted transplantation in children. Study-level findings and limits: Newly made T cells mostly supplied T-cell counts and diversity one year after transplant. Recipient T cells and thymic progenitors that survived were the source of the high TCRbeta diversity seen at day 60 in some patients. Several hundred expanded graft clones reportedly were the source of alpha-beta T cells about two months after transplant.

The V and J ends lost 0 bases and 6 bases respectively, with 11 bases between them. In germline, CDR1 is SQVTM, CDR2 ANQGSEA. The CDR3 consists of 13 residues. The authors prepared the TCRbeta library with unique molecular identifiers. One entry per CDR3 protein results from TCRdb running MiXCR on the PCR reads. The data contain 140,000 to 150,000 distinct CDR3 sequences, 8% to 10% of them singletons. The sequencing used PBMCs, mostly from graft donor cells, collected 180 days after TCRalphabeta/CD19-depleted stem cell transplant. V usage is TRBV29-1 and J usage is TRBJ1-2, with D uncertain. This TCR was recovered from a female patient aged 2-9 years who had a stem cell transplant for congenital amegakaryocytic thrombocytopenia, so the T cells may come from the graft donor. The CDR3 loop is CSVEDILRDGYTF. CDR3 DNA: TGCAGCGTTGAAGATATTCTAAGGGATGGCTACACCTTC.